What follows are 10 T cell receptor beta chains derived from one specimen sequenced in a study of shared clonotypes between healthy human individuals. Sequencing was performed with immunoSEQ multiplex PCR; in TCRdb, only in-frame clones are kept and a portion is missing. The table shows hundreds of thousands of clones, with nearly 97% occurring only once. The naive CD8 fraction comprised CD45RO-negative cells positively selected for CCR7 and excluded terminally differentiated effector memory CD45RA+ cells. The sample consisted of naive CD8+ T cells sorted from blood. Source of these receptors: a woman in her 30s in good health.

The V gene is TRBV27, the J gene TRBJ2-7, with D tentatively TRBD2 (6 bases). The CDR3 sequence is 13 residues long. CDR1 and CDR2 (germline): MNHEY, SMNVEV (reference sequence). The V end lost 5 bases, the J end lost 3 bases, and 11 bases lay between the germline ends. The CDR3 reads CASSPGAGYEQYF. CDR3 in DNA: TGTGCCAGCAGTCCGGGAGCTGGCTACGAGCAGTACTTC.

Remarks on this clone: Other DNA sequences from this sample encode an identical CDR3 as well. The chain links TRBV27 to TRBJ2-7; no clear D gene. The length of the CDR3 is 12 residues. Per the germline V gene, CDR1 is MNHEY and CDR2 is SMNVEV (reference sequence). Trimming removed 6 bases at V and 0 bases at J, with 6 bases between. CDR3 in DNA: TGTGCCAGCAGAGATAACTCCTACGAGCAGTACTTC. This sequence encodes CASRDNSYEQYF.

This chain uses TRBV9 with TRBJ1-2; D gene ambiguous. Germline V lookup: CDR1 SGDLS, CDR2 YYNGEE. This CDR3 region has 12 residues. With 3 bases removed from V and 4 bases from J, the gap between germline ends came to 7 bases. Written as DNA, the CDR3 is TGTGCCAGCAGCGAAACGGCCTATGGCTACACCTTC. Its translation: CASSETAYGYTF.

This clone appeared once. Written as DNA, the CDR3 is TGTGCCAGCAGCTGGGACAGGGACGAGCAGTACTTC. Translating it yields CASSWDRDEQYF. The chain combines TRBV11-2 with TRBJ2-7; 9 bases map to TRBD1. Germline loops: CDR1 SGHAT, CDR2 FQNNGV. V lost 4 bases and J lost 5; bases outside the gene matches: 0. The CDR3 extends over 12 amino acids. Full variable domain (remainder filled in from reference TRBV11-2 and TRBJ2-7): EAGVAQSPRYKIIEKRQSVAFWCNPISGHATLYWYQQILGQGPKLLIQFQNNGVVDDSQLPKDRFSAERLKGVDSTLKIQPAKLEDSAVYLCASSWDRDEQYFGPGTRLTVT.

The chain combines TRBV11-2 with TRBJ1-5; D unclear. Germline V gene sequence: CDR1 SGHAT, CDR2 FQNNGV. CDR3 length equals 13 residues. With 0 bases removed from V and 7 bases from J, the gap between germline ends came to 7 bases. In DNA form, the CDR3 reads TGTGCCAGCAGCTTAGATCTTTACCAGCCCCAGCATTTT. The encoded protein is CASSLDLYQPQHF.

The chain has TRBV4-2 and TRBJ2-1; 14 nucleotides match TRBD2. The CDR3 has 20 residues. The junction had 18 bases not matched to a gene; V was cut back by 4 bases and J by 7 bases. Germline lookup yields CDR1 LGHNA and CDR2 YNFKEQ. The CDR3 DNA reads as TGTGCCAGCAGCCGAAGACTAGCGGGAGGGCTGATGGATCTACAGAATGAGCAGTTCTTC. Translating it yields CASSRRLAGGLMDLQNEQFF.

V is TRBV2 and J is TRBJ2-7; 7 bases map to TRBD1. V lost 6 bases, J lost 4 bases, and 6 bases stayed unmatched. CDR1 and CDR2 from the germline V gene are SNHLY and FYNNEI. The CDR3 is 13 amino acids. CDR3 in amino acids: CASRSGTAYEQYF. The CDR3, as DNA: TGTGCCAGCAGATCCGGGACAGCTTACGAGCAGTACTTC.

The chain combines TRBV10-2 with TRBJ2-7; 7 nucleotides agree with TRBD2. This CDR3 comprises 12 residues. V lost 7 bases, J lost 3 bases, and 3 bases stayed unmatched. Germline CDR1 WSHSY, CDR2 SAAADI. This CDR3 is CASKSGNYEQYF. DNA of the CDR3: TGCGCCAGCAAGAGCGGGAACTACGAGCAGTACTTC.

The chain joins TRBV21-1 to TRBJ2-7; whether TRBD1, the table's D call, matches the DNA was not checked. TRBV21-1 is a pseudogene locus. This CDR3 is built from 12 residues. The CDR3 coding sequence is TGTGCCAGCTCCATCAGGCCCTACGAGCAGTACTTC. This translates into CASSIRPYEQYF.

The chain has TRBV19 and TRBJ2-1; TRBD1 is a possible D gene (6 bases). V gave up 5 bases and J gave up 7 bases, with 18 bases separating them. This CDR3 is built from 15 residues. The germline V gene encodes CDR1 LNHDA and CDR2 SQIVND (reference sequence). DNA for the CDR3: TGTGCCAGTAGTTGGGATTGGACAGTTAGGAATGAGCAGTTCTTC. Its protein is CASSWDWTVRNEQFF.